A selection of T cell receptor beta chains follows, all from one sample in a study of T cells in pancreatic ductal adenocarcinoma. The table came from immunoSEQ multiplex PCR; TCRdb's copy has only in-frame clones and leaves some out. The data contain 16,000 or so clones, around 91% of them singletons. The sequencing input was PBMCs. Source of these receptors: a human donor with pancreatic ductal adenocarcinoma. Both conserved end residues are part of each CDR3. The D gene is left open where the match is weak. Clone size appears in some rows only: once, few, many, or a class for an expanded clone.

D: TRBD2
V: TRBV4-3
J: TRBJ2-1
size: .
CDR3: CASSPRRLAGNEQFF
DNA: TGCGCCAGCAGCCCTCGTAGACTAGCAGGCAATGAGCAGTTCTTC

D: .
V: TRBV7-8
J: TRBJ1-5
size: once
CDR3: CASSSLQGQPQHF
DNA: TGTGCCAGCAGCTCTCTACAGGGCCAGCCCCAGCATTTT

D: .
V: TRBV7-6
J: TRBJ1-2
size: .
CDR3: CASSLATGQGRIYGYTF
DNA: TGTGCCAGCAGCTTAGCAACCGGCCAGGGGCGCATCTATGGCTACACCTTC

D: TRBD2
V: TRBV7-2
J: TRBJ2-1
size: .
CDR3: CASSLGLAGVLYRREQFF
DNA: TGTGCCAGCAGCCTCGGACTAGCGGGAGTCCTTTATCGACGTGAGCAGTTCTTC

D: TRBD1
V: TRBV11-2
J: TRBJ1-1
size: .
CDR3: CASSRYRGTEAFF
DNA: TGTGCCAGCAGCAGATACAGGGGAACTGAAGCTTTCTTT

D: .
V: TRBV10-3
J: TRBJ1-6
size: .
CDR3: CATESATGLSSPLHF
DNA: TGTGCCACCGAGTCCGCAACAGGGTTGAGTTCACCCCTCCACTTT

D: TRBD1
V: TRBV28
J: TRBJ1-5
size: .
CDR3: CASSSGTGGDQPQHF
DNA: TGTGCCAGCAGTTCCGGGACAGGGGGCGATCAGCCCCAGCATTTT

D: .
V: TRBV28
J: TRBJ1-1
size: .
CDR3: CASSLLGGPEAFF
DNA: TGTGCCAGCAGTTTATTGGGTGGGCCTGAAGCTTTCTTT

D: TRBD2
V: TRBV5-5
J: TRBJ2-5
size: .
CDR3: CASSLVRGLAGGYQETQYF
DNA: TGTGCCAGCAGCTTGGTTAGAGGACTAGCGGGAGGGTACCAAGAGACCCAGTACTTC

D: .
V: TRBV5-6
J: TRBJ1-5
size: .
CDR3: CASSGGAEGLNSNRPQHF
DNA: TGTGCCAGCAGCGGGGGCGCGGAGGGATTAAATAGCAATCGGCCCCAGCATTTT

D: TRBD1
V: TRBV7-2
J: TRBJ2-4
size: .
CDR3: CASSLARGRVKNIQYF
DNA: TGTGCCAGCAGCTTAGCGAGGGGGCGCGTCAAAAACATTCAGTACTTC

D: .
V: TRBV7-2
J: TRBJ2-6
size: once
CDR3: CASSSNRRRQSRANVLTF
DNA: TGTGCCAGCAGCTCAAATCGGAGACGACAAAGTCGGGCCAACGTCCTGACTTTC

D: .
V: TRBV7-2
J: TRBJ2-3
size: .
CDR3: CASSLARVLEGDTQYF
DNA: TGTGCCAGCAGCTTAGCGCGAGTTCTCGAAGGAGATACGCAGTATTTT

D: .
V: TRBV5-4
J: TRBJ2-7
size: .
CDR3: CASSLGGSGLKSYEQYF
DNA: TGTGCCAGCAGCTTGGGGGGTTCAGGGTTAAAGTCCTACGAGCAGTACTTC

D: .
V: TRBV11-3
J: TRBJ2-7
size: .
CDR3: CASSSRDNSYEQYF
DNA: TGTGCCAGCAGCTCCCGGGACAACTCCTACGAGCAGTACTTC

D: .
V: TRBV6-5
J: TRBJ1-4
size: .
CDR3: CASSYSRAGAYGGLFF
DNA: TGTGCCAGCAGTTACTCGAGGGCAGGGGCATACGGAGGTCTGTTTTTT

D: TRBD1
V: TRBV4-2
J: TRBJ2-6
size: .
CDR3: CASSQDRDRKPGANVLTF
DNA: TGTGCCAGCAGCCAAGACCGGGACAGGAAGCCTGGGGCCAACGTCCTGACTTTC

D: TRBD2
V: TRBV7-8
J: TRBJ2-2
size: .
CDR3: CASSLDRLAGVETGELFF
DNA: TGTGCCAGCAGCTTAGATCGACTAGCGGGAGTGGAAACCGGGGAGCTGTTTTTT

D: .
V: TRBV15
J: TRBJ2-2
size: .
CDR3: CATSRDYNKIRGDGELFF
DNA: TGTGCCACCAGCAGAGACTATAATAAAATAAGGGGGGACGGGGAGCTGTTTTTT

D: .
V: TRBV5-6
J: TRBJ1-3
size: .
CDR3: CASSFPPASSGNTIYF
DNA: TGTGCCAGCAGCTTCCCCCCAGCGAGCTCTGGAAACACCATATATTTT

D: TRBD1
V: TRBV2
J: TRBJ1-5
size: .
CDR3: CASSESAGQGYQPQHF
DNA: TGTGCCAGCAGTGAATCAGCGGGACAGGGTTACCAGCCCCAGCATTTT

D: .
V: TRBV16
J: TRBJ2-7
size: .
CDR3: CASSQAAGTFYEQYF
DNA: TGTGCCAGCAGCCAAGCAGCCGGGACTTTCTACGAGCAGTACTTC

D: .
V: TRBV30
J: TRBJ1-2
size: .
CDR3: CAWSGGGDNYGYTF
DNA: TGTGCCTGGAGTGGTGGGGGCGATAACTATGGCTACACCTTC

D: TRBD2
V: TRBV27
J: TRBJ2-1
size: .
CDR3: CASSLGTSGNEQFF
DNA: TGTGCCAGCAGTCTGGGGACTAGCGGAAATGAGCAGTTCTTC